This TCR beta chain was captured by sequencing in a study of blood T cells in healthy people across ages. Notes on the study in general: Per million T cells, the diversity of TCR beta decreased roughly linearly as age advanced.

It was with a sample-barcoded 5' primer and a J-beta primer mix that a second PCR of roughly 6 to 12 cycles was run. TCRdb independently ran MiXCR on the 5' RACE reads; one entry per CDR3 protein. The repertoire includes some 850,000 distinct CDR3 sequences, 25% to 30% of them detected once, and under 3% sits in the top ten. This clonotype was counted only a few times. What it binds is unknown. At least 6 micrograms of total RNA were extracted per sample. There are 15 residues in the CDR3. Trimming pared 0 bases from V and 4 bases from J, leaving 14 bases between. Germline V CDR1 and CDR2: SGHKS, YYEKEE (reference sequence). These data also featured in a second study, about T cells of mothers and their children. That study reports: A few healthy Caucasian mothers, along with their six children, were the donors.

This chain links TRBV5-5 with TRBJ2-7; weak D call: TRBD2 (5 bases). The receptor's source is a boy between 10 and 17 years old in good health. Material for sequencing was blood. The CDR3, as DNA: TGTGCCAGCAGCTTGGGCGGACCTGCGGGTTACGAGCAGTACTTC. Translating it yields CASSLGGPAGYEQYF. The full variable domain, in which reference TRBV5-5 and TRBJ2-7 provide the parts outside the CDR3, is DAGVTQSPTHLIKTRGQQVTLRCSPISGHKSVSWYQQVLGQGPQFIFQYYEKEERGRGNFPDRFSARQFPNYSSELNVNALLLGDSALYLCASSLGGPAGYEQYFGPGTRLTVT.